This T cell receptor beta chain was sequenced for a study of blood T cell repertoires in COVID-19. Study-wide background: The United States, Italy and Spain provided the acute and convalescent COVID-19 samples. Sample material is recorded as cDNA or gDNA derived from T cells, B-cell-depleted T cells, or PBMCs.

Only a few counts were recorded for this clone. Authors' processing steps: Amplification of reference gene primers provided the estimated nucleated cell counts. Produced via immunoSEQ multiplex PCR; TCRdb's table is partial and in-frame only. V and J calls and clone size are copied from that table; D and trimming were computed from the DNA. Of 250,000 to 300,000 clones listed, 70% to 90% are singletons. V lost 3 bases to trimming and J lost 7 bases; unmatched junction nucleotides: 14. The CDR3 is made up of 16 amino acids. In germline, CDR1 is SGHRS, CDR2 YFSETQ. Sequenced: peripheral blood. This receptor was identified in a woman in her sixties with acute or convalescent COVID-19. V and J are TRBV5-1 and TRBJ2-3; 7 positions agree with TRBD2. CDR3 protein: CASSSAGTLTWNTQYF. The CDR3 bases are TGCGCCAGCAGCTCAGCGGGGACTCTCACATGGAATACGCAGTATTTT. Using reference TRBV5-1 and TRBJ2-3 for the parts outside the CDR3, the full variable domain is KAGVTQTPRYLIKTRGQQVTLSCSPISGHRSVSWYQQTPGQGLQFLFEYFSETQRNKGNFPGRFSGRQFSNSRSEMNVSTLELGDSALYLCASSSAGTLTWNTQYFGPGTRLTVL.